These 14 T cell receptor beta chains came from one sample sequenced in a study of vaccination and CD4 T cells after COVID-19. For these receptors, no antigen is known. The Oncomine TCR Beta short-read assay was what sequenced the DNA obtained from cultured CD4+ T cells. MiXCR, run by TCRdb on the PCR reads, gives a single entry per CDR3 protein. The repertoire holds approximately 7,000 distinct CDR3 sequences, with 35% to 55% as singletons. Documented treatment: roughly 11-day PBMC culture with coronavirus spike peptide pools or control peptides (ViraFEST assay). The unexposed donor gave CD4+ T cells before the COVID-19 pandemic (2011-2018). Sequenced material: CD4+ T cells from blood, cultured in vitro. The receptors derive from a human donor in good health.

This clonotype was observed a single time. This chain's CDR3 is CASGWGQGPYGYTF. In DNA, the CDR3 is TGTGCCAGTGGATGGGGACAGGGCCCCTATGGCTACACCTTC. This chain joins TRBV19 and TRBJ1-2; 9 bases are shared with TRBD1. J gave up 4 bases and V 8 bases, and 8 bases lay outside the gene matches. Germline V gene sequence: CDR1 LNHDA, CDR2 SQIVND (reference sequence). The CDR3 totals 14 residues.

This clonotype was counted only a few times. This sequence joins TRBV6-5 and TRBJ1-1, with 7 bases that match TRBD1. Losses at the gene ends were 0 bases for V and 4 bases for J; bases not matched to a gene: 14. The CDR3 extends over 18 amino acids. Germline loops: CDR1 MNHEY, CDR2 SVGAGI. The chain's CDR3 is CASSYSGPDTGAFTEAFF. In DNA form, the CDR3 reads TGTGCCAGCAGTTACTCGGGGCCGGATACAGGGGCATTCACTGAAGCTTTCTTT.

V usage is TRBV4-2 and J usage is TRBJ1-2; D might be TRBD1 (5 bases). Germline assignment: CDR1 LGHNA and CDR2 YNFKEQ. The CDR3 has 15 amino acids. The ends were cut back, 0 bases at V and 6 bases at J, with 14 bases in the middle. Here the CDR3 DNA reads TGTGCCAGCAGCCAAGATACGGGCAGGGCGAATGGCTACACCTTC. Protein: CASSQDTGRANGYTF.

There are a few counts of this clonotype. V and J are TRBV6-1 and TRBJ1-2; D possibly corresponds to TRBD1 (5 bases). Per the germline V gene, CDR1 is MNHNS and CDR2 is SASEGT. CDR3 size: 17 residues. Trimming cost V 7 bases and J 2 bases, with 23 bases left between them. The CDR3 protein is CASTQRDGHSANYGYTF. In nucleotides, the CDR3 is TGTGCCAGCACCCAGAGGGACGGTCATTCTGCGAACTATGGCTACACCTTC.

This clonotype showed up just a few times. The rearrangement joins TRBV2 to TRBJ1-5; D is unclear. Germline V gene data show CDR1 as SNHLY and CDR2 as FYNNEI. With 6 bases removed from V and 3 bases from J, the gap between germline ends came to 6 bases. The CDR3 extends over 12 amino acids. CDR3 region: CASSMDNQPQHF. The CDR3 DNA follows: TGTGCCAGCAGCATGGACAATCAGCCCCAGCATTTT.

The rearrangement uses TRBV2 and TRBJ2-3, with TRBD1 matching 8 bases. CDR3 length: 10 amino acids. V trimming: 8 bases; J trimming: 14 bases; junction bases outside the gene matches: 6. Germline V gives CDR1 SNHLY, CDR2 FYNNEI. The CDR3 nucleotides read TGTGCCAGCCTGGACAGGGTTCTGTATTTT. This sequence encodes CASLDRVLYF.

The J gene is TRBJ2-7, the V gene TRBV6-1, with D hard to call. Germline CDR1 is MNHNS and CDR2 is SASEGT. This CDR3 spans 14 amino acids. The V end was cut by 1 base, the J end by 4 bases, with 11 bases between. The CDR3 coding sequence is TGTGCCAGCAGTGAAGACGACCCGGCGTACGAGCAGTACTTC. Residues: CASSEDDPAYEQYF.

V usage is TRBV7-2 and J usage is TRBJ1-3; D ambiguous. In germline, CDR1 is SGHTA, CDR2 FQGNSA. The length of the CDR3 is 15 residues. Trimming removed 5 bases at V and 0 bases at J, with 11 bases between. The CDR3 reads CASSAAPGSGNTIYF. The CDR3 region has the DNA TGTGCCAGCAGCGCAGCCCCGGGCTCTGGAAACACCATATATTTT.

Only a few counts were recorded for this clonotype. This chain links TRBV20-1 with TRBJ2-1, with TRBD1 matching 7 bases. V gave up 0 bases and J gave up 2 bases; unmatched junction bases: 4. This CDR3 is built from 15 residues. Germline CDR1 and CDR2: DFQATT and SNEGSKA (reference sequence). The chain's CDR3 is CSARDSQGAYNEQFF. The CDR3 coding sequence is TGCAGTGCTAGAGATAGCCAGGGGGCCTACAATGAGCAGTTCTTC.

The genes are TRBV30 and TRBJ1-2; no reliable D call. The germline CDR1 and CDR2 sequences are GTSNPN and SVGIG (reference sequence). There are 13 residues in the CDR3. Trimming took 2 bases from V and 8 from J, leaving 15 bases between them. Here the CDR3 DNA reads TGTGCCTGGAGTCCCCTAACGTGGGAAGGCTACACCTTC. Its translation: CAWSPLTWEGYTF.

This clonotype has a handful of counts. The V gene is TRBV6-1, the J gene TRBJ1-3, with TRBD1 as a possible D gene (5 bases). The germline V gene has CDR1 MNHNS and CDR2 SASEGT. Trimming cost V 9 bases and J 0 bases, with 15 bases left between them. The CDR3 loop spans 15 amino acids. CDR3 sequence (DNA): TGTGCCAGTGCTGGCGGGGGTCCCTCTGGAAACACCATATATTTT. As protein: CASAGGGPSGNTIYF.

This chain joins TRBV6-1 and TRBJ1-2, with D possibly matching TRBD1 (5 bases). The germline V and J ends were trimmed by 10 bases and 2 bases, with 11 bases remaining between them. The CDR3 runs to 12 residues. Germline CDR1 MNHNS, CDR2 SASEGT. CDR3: CATKRQNYGYTF. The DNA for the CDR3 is TGTGCCACTAAGCGACAGAACTATGGCTACACCTTC.

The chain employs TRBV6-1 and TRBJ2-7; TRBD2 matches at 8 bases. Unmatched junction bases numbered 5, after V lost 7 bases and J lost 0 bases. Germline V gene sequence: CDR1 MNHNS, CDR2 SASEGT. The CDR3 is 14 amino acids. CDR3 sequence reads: CASKIAGSSYEQYF. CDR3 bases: TGTGCCAGCAAAATAGCGGGGAGCTCCTACGAGCAGTACTTC.

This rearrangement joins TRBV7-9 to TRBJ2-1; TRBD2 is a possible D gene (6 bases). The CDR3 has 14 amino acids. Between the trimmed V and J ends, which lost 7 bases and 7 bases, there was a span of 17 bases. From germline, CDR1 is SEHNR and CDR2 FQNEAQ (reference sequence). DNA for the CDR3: TGTGCCAGCATCACTAACGCGGGGTCGAATGAGCAGTTCTTC. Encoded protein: CASITNAGSNEQFF.